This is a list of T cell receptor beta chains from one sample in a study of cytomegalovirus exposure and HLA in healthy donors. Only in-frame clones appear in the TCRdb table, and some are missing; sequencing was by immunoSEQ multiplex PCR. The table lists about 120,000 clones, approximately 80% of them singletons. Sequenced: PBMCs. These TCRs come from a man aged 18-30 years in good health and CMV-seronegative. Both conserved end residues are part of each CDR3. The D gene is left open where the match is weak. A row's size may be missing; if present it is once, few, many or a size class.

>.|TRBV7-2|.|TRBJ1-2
CASSLAGVGYTF
TGTGCCAGCAGCTTAGCAGGGGTTGGCTACACCTTC
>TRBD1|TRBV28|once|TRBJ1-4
CASGETGWAEKLFF
TGTGCCAGCGGTGAGACAGGGTGGGCGGAAAAACTGTTTTTT
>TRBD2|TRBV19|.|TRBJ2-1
CASGGAWNEQFF
TGTGCCAGCGGGGGGGCGTGGAATGAGCAGTTCTTC
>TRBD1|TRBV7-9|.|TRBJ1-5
CASSADRVYQPQHF
TGTGCCAGCAGCGCAGACAGGGTATATCAGCCCCAGCATTTT
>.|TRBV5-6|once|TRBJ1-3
CASSLGESNTIYF
TGTGCCAGCAGCTTGGGGGAGTCCAACACCATATATTTT
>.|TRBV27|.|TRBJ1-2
CASSDHRAGYTF
TGTGCCAGCAGTGACCACAGGGCTGGCTACACCTTC
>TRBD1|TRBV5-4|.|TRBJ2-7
CASSRQGPDKAYF
TGTGCCAGCAGCCGACAGGGTCCCGATAAGGCGTACTTC
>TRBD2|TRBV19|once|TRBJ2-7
CASRTGGPLYEQYF
TGTGCCAGTAGGACGGGGGGTCCCCTCTACGAGCAGTACTTC
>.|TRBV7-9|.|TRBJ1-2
CANEEGAYGYTF
TGTGCCAATGAAGAGGGAGCCTATGGCTACACCTTC
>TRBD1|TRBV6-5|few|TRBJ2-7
CASSTRTGSYEQYF
TGTGCCAGCAGCACCAGGACAGGATCCTACGAGCAGTACTTC
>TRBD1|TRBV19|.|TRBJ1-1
CASSKVGTVEAFF
TGTGCCAGTAGTAAGGTAGGGACAGTTGAAGCTTTCTTT
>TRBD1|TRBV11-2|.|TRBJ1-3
CASSGLRGSGNTIYF
TGTGCCAGCAGCGGACTCAGGGGGTCTGGAAACACCATATATTTT
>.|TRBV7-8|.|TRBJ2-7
CASSLGIGGDRLREQYF
TGTGCCAGCAGCTTAGGCATAGGAGGAGATCGTCTACGCGAGCAGTACTTC
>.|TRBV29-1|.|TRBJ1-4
CSVLQTAKTTNEKLFF
TGCAGCGTTCTTCAGACAGCTAAAACAACTAATGAAAAACTGTTTTTT
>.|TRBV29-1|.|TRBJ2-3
CSVWRGGADTQYF
TGCAGCGTTTGGAGGGGGGGCGCAGATACGCAGTATTTT
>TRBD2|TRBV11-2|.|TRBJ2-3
CASSSQRGAVNTQYF
TGTGCCAGCAGCTCCCAGCGGGGGGCCGTAAATACGCAGTATTTT
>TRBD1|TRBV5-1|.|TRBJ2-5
CASSMGQPMQETQYF
TGCGCCAGCAGCATGGGACAGCCCATGCAAGAGACCCAGTACTTC
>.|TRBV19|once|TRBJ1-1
CASSMWYEVNTEAFF
TGTGCCAGTAGTATGTGGTACGAGGTGAACACTGAAGCTTTCTTT
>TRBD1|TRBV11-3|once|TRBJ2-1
CASSLMGQGKNEQFF
TGTGCCAGCAGCTTGATGGGACAGGGAAAGAATGAGCAGTTCTTC
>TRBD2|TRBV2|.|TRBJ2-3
CASRLLAGGPDTQYF
TGTGCCAGCAGGCTACTAGCGGGGGGGCCAGATACGCAGTATTTT
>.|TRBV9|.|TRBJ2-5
CASSSSGGREETQYF
TGTGCCAGCAGCTCCTCAGGGGGGAGAGAGGAGACCCAGTACTTC
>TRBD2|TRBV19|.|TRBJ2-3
CASSIPSGGTDTQYF
TGTGCCAGTAGTATTCCCAGCGGGGGCACAGATACGCAGTATTTT
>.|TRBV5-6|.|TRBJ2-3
CASSFQGSTDTQYF
TGTGCCAGCAGCTTTCAGGGGAGCACAGATACGCAGTATTTT
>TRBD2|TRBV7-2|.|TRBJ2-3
CASSSSGGAGDTQYF
TGTGCCAGCAGCTCTAGCGGGGGGGCCGGAGATACGCAGTATTTT
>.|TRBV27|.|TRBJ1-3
CASGTGRGWHSGNTIYF
TGTGCCAGCGGAACCGGCCGGGGGTGGCACTCTGGAAACACCATATATTTT
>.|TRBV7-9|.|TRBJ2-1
CASSSSGRGNEQFF
TGTGCCAGCAGCTCCTCCGGCAGGGGCAATGAGCAGTTCTTC
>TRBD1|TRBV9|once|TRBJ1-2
CASSVGGGGSNYGYTF
TGTGCCAGCAGCGTAGGTGGAGGGGGCTCTAACTATGGCTACACCTTC
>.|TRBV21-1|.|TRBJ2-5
CGGHRQETQYF
TGTGGGGGCCATCGCCAGGAGACCCAGTACTTC
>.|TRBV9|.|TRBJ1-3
CASSPGGGLGNTIYF
TGTGCCAGCAGCCCCGGGGGGGGGCTTGGAAACACCATATATTTT
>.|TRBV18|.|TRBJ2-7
CASSPRDKFYEQYF
TGTGCCAGCTCACCACGGGACAAGTTTTACGAGCAGTACTTC
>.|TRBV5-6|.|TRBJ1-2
CASSRTDYGYTF
TGTGCCAGCAGCCGCACTGACTATGGCTACACCTTC
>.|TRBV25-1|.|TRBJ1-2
CASSSPVHNYGYTF
TGTGCCAGCAGTTCCCCAGTTCACAACTATGGCTACACCTTC
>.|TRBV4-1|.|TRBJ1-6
CASSQGYNSPLHF
TGCGCCAGCAGTCAGGGATATAATTCACCCCTCCACTTT